These 25 T cell receptor beta chains were sequenced from one sample in a study of shared clonotypes between healthy human individuals. Sequenced by immunoSEQ multiplex PCR; TCRdb stores in-frame clones only, minus some. The top ten clones hold 1.5% of a sample with some 900,000 clones, approximately 76% of them seen once. The sample comprised memory CD4+ T cells sorted from blood. Subset indicated: CD45RA-negative fraction. The receptor set was obtained from a man younger than 30 in good health.

This sequence joins TRBV6-1 and TRBJ1-1; 8 bases line up with TRBD1. The CDR3 runs to 15 residues. The germline gives CDR1 MNHNS, CDR2 SASEGT. With V trimmed by 1 base and J by 3 bases, 4 bases remained unmatched. The CDR3 DNA reads TGTGCCAGCAGTGAAGTGCCAGGGGGCTACACTGAAGCTTTCTTT. It encodes CASSEVPGGYTEAFF.

The V call is TRBV4-3, the J call TRBJ1-3, with 7 bases aligning to TRBD1. CDR1 is LGHNA and CDR2 is YSLEER in the germline V gene. There are 16 residues in the CDR3. The J segment lost 5 bases and the V segment lost 1 base, leaving 8 bases of the junction unmatched. The CDR3, as DNA: TGCGCCAGCAGCCAAGGTGCCGGACAGGTTCGAAACACCATATATTTT. Its protein product is CASSQGAGQVRNTIYF.

The chain has TRBV19 and TRBJ1-5; 9 bases line up with TRBD1. The ends lost 7 bases at V and 1 base at J; junction bases unmatched: 8. The length of the CDR3 is 16 residues. The germline V gene has CDR1 LNHDA and CDR2 SQIVND (reference sequence). In nucleotides, the CDR3 is TGTGCCAGTACATACACAGGGGGCGAGAGCAATCAGCCCCAGCATTTT. This gives the protein CASTYTGGESNQPQHF.

A single count supports this clone. The chain recombines TRBV18 with TRBJ2-2; 7 nucleotides match TRBD1. CDR1 is KGHSH and CDR2 is LQKENI in the germline V gene. Losses at the gene ends were 5 bases for V and 3 bases for J; bases not matched to a gene: 3. The CDR3 contains 14 residues. The CDR3 protein is CASSKGTDTGELFF. CDR3 nucleotides: TGTGCCAGCTCAAAGGGGACAGACACCGGGGAGCTGTTTTTT.

The chain's CDR3 is CASSLEGPRYGYTF. The CDR3 nucleotides are TGCGCCAGCAGCCTAGAGGGGCCGCGATATGGCTACACCTTC. This chain links TRBV5-1 with TRBJ1-2; maybe TRBD1 (5 bases). Germline CDR1 is SGHRS and CDR2 is YFSETQ. The CDR3 extends over 14 amino acids. The germline V and J ends were trimmed by 4 bases and 5 bases, with 15 bases remaining between them.

V and J are TRBV6-1 and TRBJ2-7; D may be TRBD1 or TRBD2 (7 bases each). The CDR3 runs 15 residues. The germline V gene has CDR1 MNHNS and CDR2 SASEGT. Trimming pared 6 bases from V and 0 bases from J, leaving 15 bases between. The chain's CDR3 is CASREGGGSSYEQYF. CDR3 nucleotide sequence: TGTGCCAGCAGAGAGGGAGGGGGCAGCTCCTACGAGCAGTACTTC.

The chain couples TRBV5-4 to TRBJ2-7, with 12 bases aligning to TRBD1. V dropped 7 bases and J dropped 7; count of bases not matched to a gene: 9. Germline CDR1 reads SGHNT; CDR2 reads YYREEE (reference sequence). This CDR3 spans 14 amino acids. The CDR3 here is CASGTGGPLGEQYF. The DNA of the CDR3 is TGTGCCAGCGGGACAGGGGGCCCTTTAGGGGAGCAGTACTTC.

This clone showed up just a few times. The gene calls are TRBV5-4 and TRBJ1-5, with D perhaps matching TRBD1 (5 bases). Trimming took off 5 bases at V and 2 bases at J, with 14 bases between the two ends. Germline V gene data show CDR1 as SGHNT and CDR2 as YYREEE (reference sequence). The CDR3 is 15 residues long. The DNA of the CDR3 is TGTGCCAGCAGTCCGGACGTGGGGGGCAATCAGCCCCAGCATTTT. This translates into CASSPDVGGNQPQHF.

The V and J genes are TRBV29-1 and TRBJ1-2; the D gene is possibly TRBD1 (6 bases). CDR3 length equals 14 residues. Per the germline V gene, CDR1 is SQVTM and CDR2 is ANQGSEA. Trimming cost V 3 bases and J 2 bases, with 13 bases left between them. The CDR3: CSVEGRGQNYGYTF. As DNA, the CDR3 is TGCAGCGTTGAGGGCCGGGGGCAAAACTATGGCTACACCTTC.

The gene calls are TRBV6-5 and TRBJ1-2, with 7 positions matching TRBD1. There are 14 residues in the CDR3. The junction had 10 bases not matched to a gene; V was cut back by 2 bases and J by 10 bases. Per germline, CDR1 MNHEY and CDR2 SVGAGI. This chain's CDR3 is CASSYRTGERTYTF. The CDR3 DNA is TGTGCCAGCAGTTACAGAACAGGGGAGAGGACCTACACCTTC.

This rearrangement joins TRBV7-2 to TRBJ2-5; the match to TRBD1 covers 8 bases. V lost 0 bases and J lost 6; bases outside the gene matches: 6. Germline values: CDR1 SGHTA, CDR2 FQGNSA. This CDR3 comprises 15 residues. The CDR3 DNA reads as TGTGCCAGCAGCTTAGCTGTGACAGGGGTACAGACCCAGTACTTC. Translation: CASSLAVTGVQTQYF.

The chain couples TRBV5-6 to TRBJ2-7; 10 bases fit TRBD1. Trimming removed 4 bases from V and 6 bases from J; junction bases left unmatched: 1. Germline CDR1 is SGHDT and CDR2 is YYEEEE. The CDR3 length is 12 residues. CDR3 region: CASSRDRGEQYF. In DNA form, the CDR3 reads TGTGCCAGCAGCCGGGACAGGGGCGAGCAGTACTTC. The complete variable domain, with remaining parts taken from reference TRBV5-6 and TRBJ2-7, reads DAGVTQSPTHLIKTRGQQVTLRCSPKSGHDTVSWYQQALGQGPQFIFQYYEEEERQRGNFPDRFSGHQFPNYSSELNVNALLLGDSALYLCASSRDRGEQYFGPGTRLTVT.

This clone turned up a few times. The chain carries TRBV18 and TRBJ1-1; D uncertain. Germline CDR1 KGHSH, CDR2 LQKENI. This CDR3 is built from 16 residues. Trimming left V 0 bases short and J 0 bases short, with 11 bases between. This chain's CDR3 is CASSPPEYLMNTEAFF. The CDR3 DNA is TGTGCCAGCTCACCACCGGAGTACCTCATGAACACTGAAGCTTTCTTT.

The sample holds one count of this clone. V is TRBV10-2 and J is TRBJ2-3; a possible D gene is TRBD1 (5 bases). Germline values: CDR1 WSHSY, CDR2 SAAADI. V was clipped by 3 bases and J by 11 bases, with 9 bases between them. CDR3 size: 11 residues. CDR3 loop: CASSEGVLQYF. As DNA, the CDR3 is TGCGCCAGCAGTGAAGGGGTGCTGCAGTATTTT.

The chain recombines TRBV7-2 with TRBJ1-2; the D is unclear. The CDR3 totals 18 residues. Trimming took 8 bases from V and 4 from J, leaving 29 bases between them. Germline V gene lookup returns CDR1 SGHTA and CDR2 FQGNSA. CDR3 loop: CASALSFVGSRAIYGYTF. The CDR3 DNA sequence: TGTGCCAGCGCTCTTAGCTTTGTGGGAAGTCGAGCTATCTATGGCTACACCTTC. The full variable domain, with the rest looked up from reference TRBV7-2 and TRBJ1-2, is GAGVSQSPSNKVTEKGKDVELRCDPISGHTALYWYRQSLGQGLEFLIYFQGNSAPDKSGLPSDRFSAERTGGSVSTLTIQRTQQEDSAVYLCASALSFVGSRAIYGYTFGSGTRLTVV.

V is TRBV9 and J is TRBJ1-1; D is possibly TRBD1 (5 bases). Germline V lookup: CDR1 SGDLS, CDR2 YYNGEE. With 4 bases removed from V and 1 base from J, the gap between germline ends came to 14 bases. The CDR3 covers 15 residues. The CDR3, as DNA: TGTGCCAGCAGCCTATTCCAGGGCTGGAACACTGAAGCTTTCTTT. This codes for CASSLFQGWNTEAFF.

CDR3 sequence: CASSSRQGGADTQYF. DNA of the CDR3: TGTGCCAGCAGCTCGAGACAGGGAGGGGCAGATACGCAGTATTTT. This chain joins TRBV11-3 and TRBJ2-3; D may be TRBD1 or TRBD2 (7 bases each). The CDR3 extends over 15 amino acids. V dropped 4 bases and J dropped 4 bases, with 15 bases sitting between them. The V gene's germline CDR1 is SGHNT and CDR2 YENEEA.

The genes are TRBV6-4 and TRBJ1-5, with 7 bases fitting TRBD1. The CDR3 has 15 residues. The V segment lost 7 bases and the J segment 7 bases; nucleotides outside the gene matches: 13. CDR1 and CDR2 from the germline V gene are MRHNA and SNTAGT. Here the CDR3 reads CASNIVTGVYQPQHF. The CDR3 DNA follows: TGTGCCAGCAATATTGTTACAGGGGTTTACCAGCCCCAGCATTTT.

V gene TRBV6-5 combines with J gene TRBJ2-7; tentative D call: TRBD1 (6 bases). There are 14 residues in the CDR3. V was clipped by 6 bases and J by 0 bases, with 12 bases between them. Per germline, CDR1 MNHEY and CDR2 SVGAGI. The CDR3 spells CASRRDTSSYEQYF. The CDR3 nucleotides read TGTGCCAGCAGGAGGGACACATCCTCCTACGAGCAGTACTTC.

The chain uses TRBV6-5 and TRBJ1-3; D might be TRBD1 (5 bases). Germline V CDR1 and CDR2: MNHEY, SVGAGI. The V and J ends lost 6 bases and 0 bases respectively, with 12 bases between them. This CDR3 contains 15 residues. Here the CDR3 reads CASRRDGSSGNTIYF. The CDR3 bases are TGTGCCAGCAGACGGGACGGGAGCTCTGGAAACACCATATATTTT.

V and J are TRBV6-5 and TRBJ2-7, with D perhaps matching TRBD1 (6 bases). The CDR3 covers 15 residues. The germline gives CDR1 MNHEY, CDR2 SVGAGI. V was pared by 2 bases and J by 1 base, with 12 bases between. This CDR3 reads CASSYGQSPSYEQYF. CDR3 sequence (DNA): TGTGCCAGCAGTTACGGACAGTCTCCTTCCTACGAGCAGTACTTC.

The chain uses TRBV18 and TRBJ1-1; a weak D match, TRBD1 (5 bases). The CDR3 is 13 amino acids. CDR1 is KGHSH and CDR2 is LQKENI in the germline V gene. V gave up 11 bases and J gave up 4 bases, with 17 bases separating them. Here the CDR3 DNA reads TGTGCCGGTCAAGGGGTTGTTGGCACTGAAGCTTTCTTT. As protein: CAGQGVVGTEAFF.

A remark on this clone: Other DNA sequences in this specimen translate into the identical CDR3. V is TRBV9 and J is TRBJ1-3, with D unclear. The ends were cut back, 0 bases at V and 3 bases at J, with 4 bases in the middle. This CDR3 spans 13 amino acids. CDR1 and CDR2 (germline): SGDLS, YYNGEE. The CDR3 DNA is TGTGCCAGCAGCGTAGGGGGTGGAAACACCATATATTTT. Translated, it gives CASSVGGGNTIYF.

The chain combines TRBV7-3 with TRBJ2-1; TRBD2 aligns across 7 bases. J lost 6 bases, V lost 3 bases, and 8 bases had no gene match. Germline CDR1 and CDR2: SGHTA and FQGTGA. This CDR3 region has 15 residues. The chain's CDR3 is CASSFERGGFNEQFF. DNA of the CDR3: TGTGCCAGCAGCTTCGAGCGGGGAGGCTTCAATGAGCAGTTCTTC.

This clone occurred once. The chain employs TRBV7-8 and TRBJ1-1, with unresolved D. The V gene's germline CDR1 is SGHVS and CDR2 FQNEAQ. V dropped 3 bases and J dropped 0 bases, with 5 bases sitting between them. There are 13 residues in the CDR3. In nucleotides, the CDR3 is TGTGCCAGCAGCTTCAGGATGAACACTGAAGCTTTCTTT. The encoded protein is CASSFRMNTEAFF.